These T cell receptor beta chains were read from a single sample in a study of human T cells and chemical hapten exposure. TCRdb fed the RACE reads into MiXCR, producing one record per CDR3 protein. The sample contains tens of thousands of distinct CDR3 sequences, 11% of which appear only once. The input for sequencing was whole blood, taken in connection with sensitization to the hapten diphenylcyclopropenone (DPC). Source of these receptors: a woman aged 40 to 50 with alopecia areata. Some clones in this sample may be carry-over from other donors' samples. Each CDR3 is given with its conserved first and last residue. Fields, in order: V gene, clone size, J gene, D gene, CDR3 length, CDR3 DNA, CDR3 protein. D genes are given only for firm matches. A row's size may be missing; if present it is once, few, many or a size class.

V: TRBV7-9; size: once; J: TRBJ2-3; D: TRBD2; length: 14; DNA: TGTGCCAGCAATCGGCTAGCGGACACAGATACGCAGTATTTT; CDR3: CASNRLADTDTQYF
V: TRBV20-1; size: many; J: TRBJ2-1; D: -; length: 14; DNA: TGCAGTGCTGCCCATAACCGGGACTACAATGAGCAGTTCTTC; CDR3: CSAAHNRDYNEQFF
V: TRBV7-2; size: few; J: TRBJ2-1; D: -; length: 16; DNA: TGTGCCAGCAGCTTACGTCCGAGCGGTACCTACAATGAGCAGTTCTTC; CDR3: CASSLRPSGTYNEQFF
V: TRBV10-3; size: few; J: TRBJ2-5; D: TRBD2; length: 15; DNA: TGTGCCACCGGATCTAGCGGGGGGAACCAAGAGACCCAGTACTTC; CDR3: CATGSSGGNQETQYF
V: TRBV6-5; size: few; J: TRBJ2-1; D: TRBD1; length: 14; DNA: TGTGCCAGCAGATCTGGACAGGGACACAATGAGCAGTTCTTC; CDR3: CASRSGQGHNEQFF
V: TRBV5-4; size: -; J: TRBJ1-2; D: -; length: 15; DNA: TGTGCCAGCAGCTTGGGGACAGCTTCTTCCTTTGGCTACACCTTC; CDR3: CASSLGTASSFGYTF
V: TRBV29-1; size: -; J: TRBJ2-7; D: -; length: 11; DNA: TGCAGCGTCCGACTAGCCTACGAGCAGTACTTC; CDR3: CSVRLAYEQYF
V: TRBV6-5; size: -; J: TRBJ2-6; D: -; length: 16; DNA: TGTGCCAGCAGTTACTCAGAGCTCTCTGGGGCCAACGTCCTGACTTTC; CDR3: CASSYSELSGANVLTF
V: TRBV9; size: many; J: TRBJ1-1; D: -; length: 15; DNA: TGTGCCAGCAGCGCAGCCCCGGGGCTGAACACTGAAGCTTTCTTT; CDR3: CASSAAPGLNTEAFF
V: TRBV29-1; size: -; J: TRBJ1-1; D: TRBD1; length: 10; DNA: TGCAGCGTGGAACAGGGGGCGGCTTTCTTT; CDR3: CSVEQGAAFF
V: TRBV6-2/TRBV6-3; size: -; J: TRBJ2-2; D: -; length: 15; DNA: TGTGCCAGCAGTTTGACTAACGCGAACACCGGGGAGCTGTTTTTT; CDR3: CASSLTNANTGELFF
V: TRBV3-1; size: once; J: TRBJ2-5; D: -; length: 14; DNA: TGTGCCAGCAGCGCCCGGAGGGTGGCAGAGACCCAGTACTTC; CDR3: CASSARRVAETQYF
V: TRBV18; size: -; J: TRBJ2-5; D: -; length: 14; DNA: TGTGCCAGCTCACCACTGGAATCCCAAGAGACCCAGTACTTC; CDR3: CASSPLESQETQYF
V: TRBV19; size: -; J: TRBJ1-2; D: -; length: 17; DNA: TGTGCCAGTAACCCGAGTCCTGTACAACCATTAAACTATGGCTACACCTTC; CDR3: CASNPSPVQPLNYGYTF
V: TRBV10-2; size: few; J: TRBJ2-1; D: -; length: 15; DNA: TGCGCCAGCAGTGAGGCAGGGGCCTTGGGGAATGAGCAGTTCTTC; CDR3: CASSEAGALGNEQFF
V: TRBV6-1; size: -; J: TRBJ2-1; D: -; length: 15; DNA: TGTGCCAGCAGTGAATATCCGGGGAGATACAATGAGCAGTTCTTC; CDR3: CASSEYPGRYNEQFF
V: TRBV28; size: many; J: TRBJ2-7; D: TRBD2; length: 15; DNA: TGTGCCAGCAGCCCAACCCCTCAGCGGGAGCCCGAGCAGTACTTC; CDR3: CASSPTPQREPEQYF
V: TRBV5-4; size: -; J: TRBJ2-5; D: TRBD2; length: 15; DNA: TGTGCCAGCAGCTCAGGGCCACTAGCGGAAGAGACCCAGTACTTC; CDR3: CASSSGPLAEETQYF
V: TRBV28; size: -; J: TRBJ2-7; D: -; length: 16; DNA: TGTGCCAGCAGTCTCAGCCTCGGGGGCCAATCCTACGAGCAGTACTTC; CDR3: CASSLSLGGQSYEQYF
V: TRBV29-1; size: once; J: TRBJ1-2; D: TRBD1; length: 15; DNA: TGCAGCGCCGCACATCCAGGGGGCTCTGGCTATGGCTACACCTTC; CDR3: CSAAHPGGSGYGYTF
V: TRBV29-1; size: -; J: TRBJ1-2; D: -; length: 10; DNA: TGCAGCGTTGACGGGGATGGCTACACCTTC; CDR3: CSVDGDGYTF
V: TRBV9; size: few; J: TRBJ1-3; D: TRBD1; length: 15; DNA: TGTGCCAGCAGCCCGGACAGGGTCGCTGGAAACACCATATATTTT; CDR3: CASSPDRVAGNTIYF
V: TRBV11-3; size: many; J: TRBJ2-5; D: -; length: 15; DNA: TGTGCCAGCAGTAACGACCGACTAGGGGGGCGGACCCAGTACTTC; CDR3: CASSNDRLGGRTQYF
V: TRBV7-2; size: many; J: TRBJ2-3; D: -; length: 15; DNA: TGTGCCAGCAGCTTAGCGGGGGGGCCGAGGAATACGCAGTATTTT; CDR3: CASSLAGGPRNTQYF
V: TRBV20-1; size: -; J: TRBJ1-2; D: TRBD1; length: 12; DNA: TGCAGTGCTAGAGTAGGGGGCGTTGGCTACACCTTC; CDR3: CSARVGGVGYTF
V: TRBV13; size: many; J: TRBJ2-1; D: TRBD1; length: 21; DNA: TGTGCCAGCAGCCCTCCCCGTACGATCCCGGGTACAGGGGGCGCTTTGTATGAGCAGTTCTTC; CDR3: CASSPPRTIPGTGGALYEQFF
V: TRBV29-1; size: few; J: TRBJ2-7; D: TRBD2; length: 13; DNA: TGCAGCGTTGGAAGCGGGAGGGCGTACGAGCAGTACTTC; CDR3: CSVGSGRAYEQYF
V: TRBV2; size: -; J: TRBJ2-7; D: -; length: 11; DNA: TGTGCCAGCAGTGGATATAACGAGCAGTACTTC; CDR3: CASSGYNEQYF
V: TRBV6-6; size: -; J: TRBJ2-1; D: -; length: 16; DNA: TGTGCCAGCAGCCCTATAACGGACCGTATCTACAATGAGCAGTTCTTC; CDR3: CASSPITDRIYNEQFF
V: TRBV29-1; size: many; J: TRBJ1-5; D: -; length: 13; DNA: TGCAGCCGGACGTACCAGTTGCACCAGCCCCAGCATTTT; CDR3: CSRTYQLHQPQHF
V: TRBV10-2; size: many; J: TRBJ2-1; D: -; length: 11; DNA: TGCGCCAGCAGTGCCGGAGGAGAGCAGTTCTTC; CDR3: CASSAGGEQFF
V: TRBV3-1; size: few; J: TRBJ1-5; D: -; length: 15; DNA: TGTGCCAGCAGCCAGGCCCCTTGGGCCAATCAGCCCCAGCATTTT; CDR3: CASSQAPWANQPQHF